These 11 T cell receptor beta chains were sequenced from one sample in a study of T cells in Graves' hyperthyroidism and ophthalmopathy. TCR beta CDR3 region amplification was performed from RNA transcripts. During a first-round RT-PCR of the TCR CDR3, the HTBI primer set was used. Via MiXCR, TCRdb re-called the multiplex PCR reads, giving one row per CDR3 protein. The table includes around 500,000 distinct CDR3 sequences, 20% to 25% detected once. Sequences were obtained from blood. Source of these receptors: a woman between 65 and 79 years old with Graves' ophthalmopathy.

About this clonotype itself: The junction and the germline gene differ at one end; a read error may be behind it. The chain couples TRBV3-1 to TRBJ2-7, with 7 bases identical to TRBD2. Germline lookup yields CDR1 LGHDT and CDR2 YNNKEL (reference sequence). CDR3 length: 15 amino acids. The CDR3 is CASSQRGVAGNERFF. The CDR3 coding sequence is TGTGCCAGCAGCCAACGTGGAGTAGCGGGTAACGAGCGGTTCTTC.

This clonotype was counted a few times. The chain couples TRBV27 to TRBJ2-3; possible D gene TRBD2, 5 bases. CDR1 and CDR2 (germline): MNHEY, SMNVEV (reference sequence). CDR3 length: 16 amino acids. V gave up 5 bases and J gave up 4 bases, with 19 bases separating them. The CDR3 nucleotides read TGTGCCAGCAGTCCCCTCCGGAAAGGCGGGTCAGATACGCAGTATTTT. Amino acid sequence: CASSPLRKGGSDTQYF.

Many counts were recorded for this clonotype. This chain joins TRBV20-1 and TRBJ2-3; TRBD2 aligns across 12 bases. The CDR3 contains 15 residues. Germline CDR1 and CDR2: DFQATT and SNEGSKA (reference sequence). V lost 3 bases, J lost 4 bases, and 5 bases stayed unmatched. CDR3 DNA sequence: TGCAGTGCTAGTGTGCCTAGCGGGAGGGCAGATACGCAGTATTTT. Amino acids: CSASVPSGRADTQYF.

This clonotype came up many times. The J gene is TRBJ2-5, the V gene TRBV11-1, with 8 bases aligning to TRBD1. Germline V gene sequence: CDR1 SGHAT, CDR2 FQDESV (reference sequence). V lost 5 bases to trimming and J lost 5 bases; unmatched junction nucleotides: 4. CDR3 length equals 13 residues. The CDR3 region has the DNA TGTGCCAGCAGCCGGGACAGGTCGGAGACCCAGTACTTC. This translates into CASSRDRSETQYF.

This chain uses TRBV12-3 or TRBV12-4 with TRBJ2-2, with D possibly matching TRBD1 (6 bases). The CDR3 has 13 residues. Deletions cut 11 bases from V and 1 base from J, with 11 bases between. The DNA for the CDR3 is TGTGCCGCCCGAGGGGGGAACACCGGGGAGCTGTTTTTT. This translates into CAARGGNTGELFF.

In this sample, this clonotype turned up a few times. This chain joins TRBV20-1 and TRBJ2-5; 7 nucleotides match TRBD2. Germline trimming cut 1 base from V and 2 bases from J; bases unmatched to any gene: 7. The CDR3 contains 15 residues. Per the germline V gene, CDR1 is DFQATT and CDR2 is SNEGSKA (reference sequence). The CDR3 reads CSARAGTNLQETQYF. CDR3 bases: TGCAGTGCTAGAGCGGGGACTAACCTTCAAGAGACCCAGTACTTC.

This clonotype showed up many times. V usage is TRBV12-3 or TRBV12-4 and J usage is TRBJ2-3; tentative D call: TRBD2 (5 bases). The CDR3 totals 15 residues. The ends were cut back, 5 bases at V and 1 base at J, with 13 bases in the middle. The CDR3 nucleotides read TGTGCCAGCAGTACCCAAGCGGCCCGCACAGATACGCAGTATTTT. It codes for CASSTQAARTDTQYF.

This clonotype has only a few counts. V usage is TRBV7-3 and J usage is TRBJ2-7; D call uncertain. Per the germline V gene, CDR1 is SGHTA and CDR2 is FQGTGA. Deletions cut 4 bases from V and 2 bases from J, with 15 bases between. The CDR3 runs 15 residues. The CDR3 nucleotides are TGTGCCAGCAGCTCCTGCCGGCGGAGACCCTACGAGCAGTACTTC. It is translated as CASSSCRRRPYEQYF.

The sample holds many counts of this clonotype. J is TRBJ2-2 and V is TRBV28; TRBD2 matches 11 bases. The V gene's germline CDR1 is MDHEN and CDR2 SYDVKM. Trimming removed 7 bases from V and 4 bases from J; junction bases left unmatched: 8. The CDR3 runs 16 residues. The CDR3 DNA reads TGTGCCAGCAAAGAGCCTACTAGCGGGGGCACCGGGGAGCTGTTTTTT. Encoded protein: CASKEPTSGGTGELFF.

This clonotype has at least ten counts. This sequence joins TRBV7-2 and TRBJ2-3; D ambiguous. This CDR3 spans 13 amino acids. Deletions cut 5 bases from V and 4 bases from J, with 10 bases between. CDR1 and CDR2 from the germline V gene are SGHTA and FQGNSA. CDR3 protein: CASSRSPSDTQYF. In DNA form, the CDR3 reads TGTGCCAGCAGCCGGAGCCCATCAGATACGCAGTATTTT.

The gene calls are TRBV2 and TRBJ2-3; a possible D gene is TRBD2 (5 bases). Trimming pared 3 bases from V and 6 bases from J, leaving 16 bases between. The CDR3 contains 15 residues. The V gene's germline CDR1 is SNHLY and CDR2 FYNNEI. DNA for the CDR3: TGTGCCAGCAGTGATGCTATCGGACTCGATGATACGCAGTATTTT. It yields the protein CASSDAIGLDDTQYF.